The T cell receptor (beta chain) described here comes from a study of cytomegalovirus exposure and HLA in healthy donors. On the study more broadly: Early released data comprised tens of millions of unique TCRs from HLA-typed donors. Study outcomes and limitations: A list of 150 or so TCR beta chains associated with cytomegalovirus was given. For TCR beta chains, V- and J-gene trimming was later linked to a missense DCLRE1C variant.

The CDR3 spans 17 residues. Germline CDR1 reads SGHAT; CDR2 reads FQNNGV. The V gene lost 5 bases and the J gene lost 2 bases, with 22 bases spanning the gap. Vbeta (60) and Jbeta (13) primers were used in the PCR. Sequencing used immunoSEQ multiplex PCR; TCRdb keeps in-frame clones, though not all of them. The data show fewer than 150,000 clones, over 65% seen once. This clone has a handful of counts. The target antigen is unknown. The chain carries TRBV11-2 and TRBJ2-7, with D perhaps TRBD1 (5 bases). This receptor was taken from a man aged 50 or older in good health and CMV-seronegative. Material for sequencing was PBMCs. CDR3 sequence (DNA): TGTGCCAGCAGCCCCTTATGGGGCAGGTCCCAACCCTACGAGCAGTACTTC. Residues: CASSPLWGRSQPYEQYF.